What follows are 15 T cell receptor beta chains derived from one specimen sequenced in a study of glioma-infiltrating T cells after dendritic cell vaccination. This table comes from immunoSEQ multiplex PCR, and its TCRdb copy is limited to in-frame clones, with some not included. The data contain some 70,000 clones, 82% of them singletons. The starting material was blood, obtained before dendritic cell vaccination. Receptor source: a human donor with glioblastoma.

The J gene is TRBJ2-1, the V gene TRBV5-5; D is uncertain. The ends were cut back, 0 bases at V and 4 bases at J, with 11 bases in the middle. The germline V gene encodes CDR1 SGHKS and CDR2 YYEKEE (reference sequence). This CDR3 has 15 amino acids. The CDR3 region has the DNA TGTGCCAGCAGCTTGGGTGATTCACTTTACAATGAGCAGTTCTTC. It translates to CASSLGDSLYNEQFF.

This clone was seen a few times. J is TRBJ1-4 and V is TRBV7-8; no clear D gene. In germline, CDR1 is SGHVS, CDR2 FQNEAQ. The CDR3 covers 14 residues. The ends were cut back, 8 bases at V and 0 bases at J, with 10 bases in the middle. The CDR3 region is CASGLATTNEKLFF. In DNA, the CDR3 is TGTGCCAGCGGACTGGCAACAACTAATGAAAAACTGTTTTTT.

The chain couples TRBV18 to TRBJ1-1, with 7 bases lining up with TRBD1. The V gene's germline CDR1 is KGHSH and CDR2 LQKENI. The CDR3 covers 15 residues. V gave up 3 bases and J gave up 1 base; unmatched junction bases: 5. The CDR3 region is CASSPLGQENTEAFF. Written as DNA, the CDR3 is TGTGCCAGCTCACCCCTCGGACAGGAGAACACTGAAGCTTTCTTT.

The V gene is TRBV7-2, the J gene TRBJ2-2; perhaps TRBD2 as D (6 bases). The germline V and J ends were trimmed by 3 bases and 1 base, with 12 bases remaining between them. This CDR3 is built from 16 residues. The germline V gene encodes CDR1 SGHTA and CDR2 FQGNSA. The CDR3 spells CASSFRRGGNTGELFF. Here the CDR3 DNA reads TGTGCCAGCAGCTTTCGCCGGGGAGGGAACACCGGGGAGCTGTTTTTT.

The chain carries TRBV6-1 and TRBJ2-7; D is unresolved. The germline gives CDR1 MNHNS, CDR2 SASEGT. The CDR3 runs 14 residues. The germline V and J ends were trimmed by 2 bases and 0 bases, with 8 bases remaining between them. CDR3 DNA: TGTGCCAGCAGTGAACGTTACAGCTCCTACGAGCAGTACTTC. It translates to CASSERYSSYEQYF.

V gene TRBV5-5 combines with J gene TRBJ2-7; no reliable D call. Per the germline V gene, CDR1 is SGHKS and CDR2 is YYEKEE (reference sequence). This CDR3 is 13 amino acids long. Trimming removed 6 bases from V and 0 bases from J, with 10 bases in between. This chain's CDR3 is CASNIGASYEQYF. CDR3 coding DNA: TGTGCCAGCAACATCGGAGCCTCCTACGAGCAGTACTTC.

About this clone itself: Mismatch with germline at one junction end may stem from a read error. The V gene is TRBV5-6, the J gene TRBJ1-5; D may be TRBD1 (6 bases). From germline, CDR1 is SGHDT and CDR2 YYEEEE. CDR3 length equals 16 residues. In nucleotides, the CDR3 is TGTGCCGGCAGGGGTTGGCTGTTAGCATTTGATCAGCCCCAGCATTTT. This gives the protein CAGRGWLLAFDQPQHF.

V and J are TRBV18 and TRBJ1-2; D remains unclear. The CDR3 is 13 residues long. Looked up from germline, CDR1 is KGHSH and CDR2 is LQKENI. Between the trimmed V and J ends, which lost 1 base and 7 bases, there was a span of 10 bases. The CDR3 coding sequence is TGTGCCAGCTCACCACAGAGGGAAGGTGGCTACACCTTC. Protein: CASSPQREGGYTF.

This chain joins TRBV5-1 and TRBJ1-1; 9 nucleotides align to TRBD1. This CDR3 is 14 amino acids long. Germline loops: CDR1 SGHRS, CDR2 YFSETQ. V gave up 2 bases and J gave up 7 bases; unmatched junction bases: 6. Written as DNA, the CDR3 is TGCGCCAGCAGCTTATGGGACAGGGCGGATGAAGCTTTCTTT. Translation gives CASSLWDRADEAFF.

The rearrangement uses TRBV6-5 and TRBJ2-5; maybe TRBD2 (6 bases). CDR1 and CDR2 from the germline V gene are MNHEY and SVGAGI. Trimming cost V 6 bases and J 8 bases, with 16 bases left between them. The CDR3 length is 13 residues. As DNA, the CDR3 is TGTGCCAGCAGGCCGGCGGGGCACCCAACCCAGTACTTC. Amino acid sequence: CASRPAGHPTQYF.

The chain is built from TRBV10-1 and TRBJ2-1; 13 bases are a match to TRBD2. This CDR3 has 16 residues. The V gene's germline CDR1 is WNHNN and CDR2 SYGVQD (reference sequence). After removal of 3 bases from V and 7 bases from J, the junction contained 6 bases not matched to a gene. CDR3 nucleotides: TGCGCCAGCAGTGATCCGACTAGCGGGGGGAAGAATGAGCAGTTCTTC. Protein sequence: CASSDPTSGGKNEQFF.

The chain combines TRBV15 with TRBJ2-5, with TRBD2 as a possible D gene (5 bases). Trimming took off 1 base at V and 3 bases at J, with 6 bases between the two ends. This CDR3 is 13 amino acids long. The germline V gene has CDR1 LNHNV and CDR2 YYDKDF (reference sequence). CDR3 amino acids: CATSRGSEETQYF. In nucleotides, the CDR3 is TGTGCCACCAGCAGAGGTAGCGAAGAGACCCAGTACTTC. The whole variable domain, filled in from reference TRBV15 and TRBJ2-5, reads DAMVIQNPRYQVTQFGKPVTLSCSQTLNHNVMYWYQQKSSQAPKLLFHYYDKDFNNEADTPDNFQSRRPNTSFCFLDIRSPGLGDTAMYLCATSRGSEETQYFGPGTRLLVL.

For the CDR3, the DNA is TGCGCCAGCAGCTTGGCTGCGGGGGGGCCGCACGAGCAGTACTTC. Translating it yields CASSLAAGGPHEQYF. The rearrangement links TRBV5-1 to TRBJ2-7, with TRBD2 matching over 9 bases. Per germline, CDR1 SGHRS and CDR2 YFSETQ. V trimming: 0 bases; J trimming: 5 bases; junction bases outside the gene matches: 6. This CDR3 has 15 amino acids. Combining the CDR3 with reference TRBV5-1 and TRBJ2-7 gives the whole variable domain KAGVTQTPRYLIKTRGQQVTLSCSPISGHRSVSWYQQTPGQGLQFLFEYFSETQRNKGNFPGRFSGRQFSNSRSEMNVSTLELGDSALYLCASSLAAGGPHEQYFGPGTRLTVT.

This clone was seen a few times. The chain joins TRBV4-2 to TRBJ2-3; 9 bases agree with TRBD2. The CDR3 loop spans 18 amino acids. Germline V lookup: CDR1 LGHNA, CDR2 YNFKEQ. J gave up 5 bases and V 4 bases, and 16 bases lay outside the gene matches. Here the CDR3 reads CASSLGGSSGVPGDTQYF. In nucleotides, the CDR3 is TGTGCCAGCAGCCTGGGTGGCTCTAGCGGGGTTCCCGGAGATACGCAGTATTTT.

This chain joins TRBV2 and TRBJ1-6, with a weak D call TRBD1 (5 bases). V was pared by 6 bases and J by 10 bases, with 16 bases between. Germline assignment: CDR1 SNHLY and CDR2 FYNNEI. The CDR3 has 14 amino acids. In DNA form, the CDR3 reads TGTGCCAGCAGGGAGGGACGTGATATGTCACCCCTCCACTTT. It translates to CASREGRDMSPLHF.